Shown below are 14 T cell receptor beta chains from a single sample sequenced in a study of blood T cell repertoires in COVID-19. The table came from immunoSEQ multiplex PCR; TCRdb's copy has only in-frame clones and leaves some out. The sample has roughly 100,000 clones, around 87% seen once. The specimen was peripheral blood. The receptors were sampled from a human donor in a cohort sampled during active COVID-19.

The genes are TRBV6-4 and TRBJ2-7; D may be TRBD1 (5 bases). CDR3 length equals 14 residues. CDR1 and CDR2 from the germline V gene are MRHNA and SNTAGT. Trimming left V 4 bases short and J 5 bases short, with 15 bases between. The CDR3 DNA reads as TGTGCCAGCAGTGTCCAATCAGGGCCCCACGAGCAGTACTTC. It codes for CASSVQSGPHEQYF.

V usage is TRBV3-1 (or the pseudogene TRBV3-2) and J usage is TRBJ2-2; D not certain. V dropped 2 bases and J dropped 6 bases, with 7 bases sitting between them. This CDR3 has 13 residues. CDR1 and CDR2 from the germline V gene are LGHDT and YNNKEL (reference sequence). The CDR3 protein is CASSQSRAGELFF. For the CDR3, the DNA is TGTGCCAGCAGCCAATCCCGGGCCGGGGAGCTGTTTTTT.

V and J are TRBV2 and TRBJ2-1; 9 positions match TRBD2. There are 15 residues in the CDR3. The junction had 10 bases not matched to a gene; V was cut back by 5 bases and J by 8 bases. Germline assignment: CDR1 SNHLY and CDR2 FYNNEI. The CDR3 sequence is CASSPLAGGGDEQFF. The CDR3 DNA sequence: TGTGCCAGCAGTCCACTAGCGGGTGGCGGGGATGAGCAGTTCTTC. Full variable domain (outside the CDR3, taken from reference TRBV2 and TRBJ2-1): EPEVTQTPSHQVTQMGQEVILRCVPISNHLYFYWYRQILGQKVEFLVSFYNNEISEKSEIFDDQFSVERPDGSNFTLKIRSTKLEDSAMYFCASSPLAGGGDEQFFGPGTRLTVL.

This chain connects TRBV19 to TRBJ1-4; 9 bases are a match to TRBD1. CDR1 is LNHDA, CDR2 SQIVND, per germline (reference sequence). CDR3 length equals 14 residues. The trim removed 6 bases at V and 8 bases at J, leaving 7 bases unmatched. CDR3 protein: CASSRDRVVEKLFF. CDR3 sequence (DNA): TGTGCCAGTAGCCGGGACAGGGTAGTGGAAAAACTGTTTTTT.

CDR3 coding DNA: TGTGCCACCAGCGAGGGGGCTCTAAACACCGGGGAGCTGTTTTTT. This gives the protein CATSEGALNTGELFF. V gene TRBV24-1 combines with J gene TRBJ2-2; 7 positions match TRBD1. The CDR3 totals 15 residues. Losses at the gene ends were 7 bases for V and 2 bases for J; bases not matched to a gene: 6. Germline V gene lookup returns CDR1 KGHDR and CDR2 SFDVKD.

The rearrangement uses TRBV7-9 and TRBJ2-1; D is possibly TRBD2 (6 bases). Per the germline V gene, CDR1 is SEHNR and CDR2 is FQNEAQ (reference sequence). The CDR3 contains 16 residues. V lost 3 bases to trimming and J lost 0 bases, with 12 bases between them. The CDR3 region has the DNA TGTGCCAGCAGCTTGGTGGACGGGAGCTCCTACAATGAGCAGTTCTTC. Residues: CASSLVDGSSYNEQFF.

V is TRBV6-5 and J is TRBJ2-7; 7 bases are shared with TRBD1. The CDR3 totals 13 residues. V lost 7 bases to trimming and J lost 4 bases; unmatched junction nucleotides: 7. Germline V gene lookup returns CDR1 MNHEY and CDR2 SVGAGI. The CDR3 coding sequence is TGTGCCAGCACAAGAGACAGGGCGTACGAGCAGTACTTC. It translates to CASTRDRAYEQYF.

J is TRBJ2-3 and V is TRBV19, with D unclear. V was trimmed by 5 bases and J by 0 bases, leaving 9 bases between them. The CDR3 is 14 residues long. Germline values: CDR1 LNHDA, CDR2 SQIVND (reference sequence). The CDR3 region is CASSWQRSTDTQYF. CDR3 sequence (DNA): TGTGCCAGTAGTTGGCAGCGTAGCACAGATACGCAGTATTTT.

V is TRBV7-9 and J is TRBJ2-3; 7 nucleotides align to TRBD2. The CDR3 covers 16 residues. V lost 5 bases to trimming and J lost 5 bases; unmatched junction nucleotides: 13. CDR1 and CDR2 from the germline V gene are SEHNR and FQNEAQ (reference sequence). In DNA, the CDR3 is TGTGCCAGCAGCCCTTTGGGAGCGGGGAAGGGAGATACGCAGTATTTT. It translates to CASSPLGAGKGDTQYF.

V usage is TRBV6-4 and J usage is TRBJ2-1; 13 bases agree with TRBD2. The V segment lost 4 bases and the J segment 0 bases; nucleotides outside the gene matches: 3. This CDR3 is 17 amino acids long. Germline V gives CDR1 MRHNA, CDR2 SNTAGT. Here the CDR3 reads CASSGGLAGISYNEQFF. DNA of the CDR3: TGTGCCAGCAGTGGGGGACTAGCGGGGATCTCCTACAATGAGCAGTTCTTC.

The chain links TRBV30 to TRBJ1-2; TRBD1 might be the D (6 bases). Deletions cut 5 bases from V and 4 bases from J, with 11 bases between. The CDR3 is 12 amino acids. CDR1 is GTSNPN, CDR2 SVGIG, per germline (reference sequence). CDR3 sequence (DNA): TGTGCCTGGTCGGGAGGGGGCTATGGCTACACCTTC. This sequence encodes CAWSGGGYGYTF.

Written as DNA, the CDR3 is TGTGCCAGCAGTGGACAGGGACGGGGCACTGAAGCTTTCTTT. It is translated as CASSGQGRGTEAFF. This chain joins TRBV2 and TRBJ1-1, with 7 bases identical to TRBD1. V lost 4 bases and J lost 4; bases outside the gene matches: 6. Germline loops: CDR1 SNHLY, CDR2 FYNNEI. The CDR3 covers 14 residues.

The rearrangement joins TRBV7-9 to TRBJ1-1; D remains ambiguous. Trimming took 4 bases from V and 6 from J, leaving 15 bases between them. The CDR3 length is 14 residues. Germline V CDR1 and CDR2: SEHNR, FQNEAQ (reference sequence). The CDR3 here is CASSSALGLSEAFF. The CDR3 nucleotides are TGTGCCAGCAGCTCTGCCTTAGGACTCTCTGAAGCTTTCTTT.

The CDR3 DNA reads as TGTGCCAGCAGTCAGGGGCTAGGCTACACCTTC. It yields the protein CASSQGLGYTF. The chain carries TRBV6-2 or TRBV6-3 and TRBJ1-2; perhaps TRBD1 as D (6 bases). The V gene lost 5 bases and the J gene lost 8 bases, with 9 bases spanning the gap. The CDR3 runs 11 residues. CDR1 MNHEY and CDR2 SVGEGT come from the germline V gene.